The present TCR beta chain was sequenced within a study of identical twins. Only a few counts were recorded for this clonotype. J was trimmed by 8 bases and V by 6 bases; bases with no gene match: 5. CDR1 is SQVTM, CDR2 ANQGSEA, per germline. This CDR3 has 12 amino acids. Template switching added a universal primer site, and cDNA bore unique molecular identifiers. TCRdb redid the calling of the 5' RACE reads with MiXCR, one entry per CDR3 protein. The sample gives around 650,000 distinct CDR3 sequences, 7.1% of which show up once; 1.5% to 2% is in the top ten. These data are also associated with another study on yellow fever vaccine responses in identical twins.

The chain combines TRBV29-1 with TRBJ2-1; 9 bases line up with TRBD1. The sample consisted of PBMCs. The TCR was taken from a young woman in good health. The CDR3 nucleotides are TGCAGCGTGAACAGGGGGCCCCATGAGCAGTTCTTC. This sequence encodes CSVNRGPHEQFF.